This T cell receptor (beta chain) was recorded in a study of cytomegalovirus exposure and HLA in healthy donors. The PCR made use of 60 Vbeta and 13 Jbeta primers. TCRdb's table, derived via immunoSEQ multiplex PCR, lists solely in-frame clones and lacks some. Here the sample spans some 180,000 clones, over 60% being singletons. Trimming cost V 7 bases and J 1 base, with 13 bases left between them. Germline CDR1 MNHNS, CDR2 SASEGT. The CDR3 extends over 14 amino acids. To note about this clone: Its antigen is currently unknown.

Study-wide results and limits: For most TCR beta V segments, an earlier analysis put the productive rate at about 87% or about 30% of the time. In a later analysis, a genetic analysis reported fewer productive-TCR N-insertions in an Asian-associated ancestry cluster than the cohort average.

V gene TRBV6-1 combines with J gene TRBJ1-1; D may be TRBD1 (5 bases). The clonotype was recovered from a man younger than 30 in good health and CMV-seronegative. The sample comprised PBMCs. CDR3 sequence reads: CASIIGATNTEAFF. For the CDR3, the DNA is TGTGCCAGCATCATAGGGGCTACGAACACTGAAGCTTTCTTT.